The 7 T cell receptor beta chains below come from one sample, sequenced in a study of blood T cells in healthy people across ages. A second PCR, run for roughly 7 to 12 cycles, used a sample-barcoded 5' primer plus a J-beta primer mix. TCRdb independently ran MiXCR on the 5' RACE reads; one entry per CDR3 protein. The sample carries hundreds of thousands of distinct CDR3 sequences, about 62% recorded once. The sequenced sample was blood. These receptor sequences come from a man in his thirties or forties in good health.

The chain combines TRBV5-5 with TRBJ2-4, with a tentative D call TRBD2 (5 bases). The closer fit of TRBJ2-7 to the DNA end suggests the J call may be wrong. The germline CDR1 and CDR2 sequences are SGHKS and YYEKEE (reference sequence). This CDR3 has 15 amino acids. CDR3 coding DNA: TGTGCCAGCAGCCCTAGCCCCCAGTCGGGTTACGAGCAGTACTTC. Amino acids: CASSPSPQSGYEQYF.

The chain couples TRBV7-9 to TRBJ2-5; no reliable D call. Germline V lookup: CDR1 SEHNR, CDR2 FQNEAQ (reference sequence). The CDR3 sequence is 13 residues long. V was shortened by 6 bases and J by 2 bases, with 10 bases between the two germline ends. DNA for the CDR3: TGTGCCAGCAGACCTGCTGAACAAGAGACCCAGTACTTC. It specifies CASRPAEQETQYF. The entire variable domain, with the rest obtained from reference TRBV7-9 and TRBJ2-5, is as follows: DTGVSQNPRHKITKRGQNVTFRCDPISEHNRLYWYRQTLGQGPEFLTYFQNEAQLEKSRLLSDRFSAERPKGSFSTLEIQRTEQGDSAMYLCASRPAEQETQYFGPGTRLLVL.

This clonotype has at least ten counts. The V gene is TRBV7-2, the J gene TRBJ2-3; D is undetermined. V was clipped by 5 bases and J by 0 bases, with 3 bases between them. This CDR3 region has 12 residues. Per germline, CDR1 SGHTA and CDR2 FQGNSA. CDR3 sequence (DNA): TGTGCCAGCAGCATGAGCACAGATACGCAGTATTTT. Protein sequence: CASSMSTDTQYF.

The table lists this clonotype with many counts. V and J are TRBV10-3 and TRBJ2-5, with TRBD2 matching 10 bases. Gene TRBJ2-7 matches the end of the DNA better, so the J call may be wrong. From germline, CDR1 is ENHRY and CDR2 SYGVKD. The CDR3 has 12 residues. Here the CDR3 DNA reads TGTGCCACGTCCGGGACTAGCGACGAGCAGTACTTC. This gives the protein CATSGTSDEQYF.

The chain is built from TRBV9 and TRBJ2-3; D may be TRBD1 or TRBD2 (5 bases each). Per the germline V gene, CDR1 is SGDLS and CDR2 is YYNGEE. The CDR3 is 15 amino acids. V was trimmed by 3 bases and J by 3 bases, leaving 14 bases between them. CDR3 sequence reads: CASSAGTSRTDTQYF. The CDR3 DNA follows: TGTGCCAGCAGCGCCGGGACCAGTAGGACAGATACGCAGTATTTT.

The chain joins TRBV4-3 to TRBJ2-5; TRBD1 matches at 9 bases. The J call is in doubt because the DNA end fits TRBJ2-7 better. The CDR3 is made up of 16 amino acids. Germline assignment: CDR1 LGHNA and CDR2 YSLEER. The CDR3 protein is CASSPGPGQGIHEQYF. CDR3 in DNA: TGCGCCAGCAGCCCGGGCCCCGGACAGGGGATACACGAGCAGTACTTC.

This sequence joins TRBV7-3 and TRBJ2-1; no reliable D call. This CDR3 spans 14 amino acids. V was clipped by 5 bases and J by 1 base, with 9 bases between them. CDR1 and CDR2 (germline): SGHTA, FQGTGA. The CDR3 loop reads CASSLEKSYNEQFF. CDR3 in DNA: TGTGCCAGCAGCCTTGAGAAGTCCTACAATGAGCAGTTCTTC.